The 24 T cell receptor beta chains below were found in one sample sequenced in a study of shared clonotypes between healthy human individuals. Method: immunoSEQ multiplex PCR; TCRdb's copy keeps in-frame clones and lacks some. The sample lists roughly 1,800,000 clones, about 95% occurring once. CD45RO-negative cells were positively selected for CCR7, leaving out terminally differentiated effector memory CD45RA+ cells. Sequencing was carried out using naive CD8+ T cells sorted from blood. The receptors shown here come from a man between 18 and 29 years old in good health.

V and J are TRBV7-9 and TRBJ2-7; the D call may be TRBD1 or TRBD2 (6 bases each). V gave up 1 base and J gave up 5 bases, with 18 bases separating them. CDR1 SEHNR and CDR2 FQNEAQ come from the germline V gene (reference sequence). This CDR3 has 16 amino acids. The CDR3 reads CASSLEVGGRQNEQYF. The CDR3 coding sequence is TGTGCCAGCAGCTTAGAAGTGGGGGGCCGTCAAAACGAGCAGTACTTC.

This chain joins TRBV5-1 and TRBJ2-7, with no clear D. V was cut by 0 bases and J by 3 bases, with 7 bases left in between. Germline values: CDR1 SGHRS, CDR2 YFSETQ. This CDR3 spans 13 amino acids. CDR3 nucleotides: TGCGCCAGCAGCTTGGACAAGTACTACGAGCAGTACTTC. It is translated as CASSLDKYYEQYF.

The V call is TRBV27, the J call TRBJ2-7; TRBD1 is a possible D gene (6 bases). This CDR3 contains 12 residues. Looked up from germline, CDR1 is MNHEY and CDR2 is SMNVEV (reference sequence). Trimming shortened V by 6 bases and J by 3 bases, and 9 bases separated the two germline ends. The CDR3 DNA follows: TGTGCCAGCAGCGGACAGAACTACGAGCAGTACTTC. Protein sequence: CASSGQNYEQYF.

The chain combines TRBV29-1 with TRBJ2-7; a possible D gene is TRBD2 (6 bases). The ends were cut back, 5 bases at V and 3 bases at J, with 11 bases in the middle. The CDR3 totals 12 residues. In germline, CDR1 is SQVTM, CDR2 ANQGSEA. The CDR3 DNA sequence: TGCAGCGTTACCGGGACTCACTACGAGCAGTACTTC. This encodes CSVTGTHYEQYF.

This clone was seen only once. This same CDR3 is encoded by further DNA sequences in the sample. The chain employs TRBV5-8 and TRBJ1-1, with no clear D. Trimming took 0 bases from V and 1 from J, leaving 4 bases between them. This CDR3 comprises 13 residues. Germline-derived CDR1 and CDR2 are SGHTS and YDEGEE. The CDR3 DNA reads TGTGCCAGCAGCTTGGCTGGGAACACTGAAGCTTTCTTT. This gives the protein CASSLAGNTEAFF. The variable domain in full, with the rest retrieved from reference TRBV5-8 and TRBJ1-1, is EAGVTQSPTHLIKTRGQQATLRCSPISGHTSVYWYQQALGLGLQFLLWYDEGEERNRGNFPPRFSGRQFPNYSSELNVNALELEDSALYLCASSLAGNTEAFFGQGTRLTVV.

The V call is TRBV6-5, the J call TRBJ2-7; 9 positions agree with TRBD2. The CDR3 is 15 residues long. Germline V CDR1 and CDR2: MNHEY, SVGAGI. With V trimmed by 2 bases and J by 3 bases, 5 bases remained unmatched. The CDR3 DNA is TGTGCCAGCAGTTACGCGGGGGGGTTGGGCTACGAGCAGTACTTC. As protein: CASSYAGGLGYEQYF.

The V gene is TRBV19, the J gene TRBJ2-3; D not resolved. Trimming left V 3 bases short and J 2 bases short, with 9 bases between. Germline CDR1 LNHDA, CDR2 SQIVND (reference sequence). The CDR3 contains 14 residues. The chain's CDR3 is CASSIGHSTDTQYF. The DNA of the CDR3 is TGTGCCAGTAGTATTGGGCACTCCACAGATACGCAGTATTTT.

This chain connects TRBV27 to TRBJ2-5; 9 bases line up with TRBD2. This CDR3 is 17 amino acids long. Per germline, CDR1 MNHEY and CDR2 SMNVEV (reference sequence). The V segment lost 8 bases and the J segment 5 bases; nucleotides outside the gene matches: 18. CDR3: CASGELALSGGGETQYF. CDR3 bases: TGTGCCAGCGGGGAGTTGGCGCTTAGCGGGGGAGGGGAGACCCAGTACTTC.

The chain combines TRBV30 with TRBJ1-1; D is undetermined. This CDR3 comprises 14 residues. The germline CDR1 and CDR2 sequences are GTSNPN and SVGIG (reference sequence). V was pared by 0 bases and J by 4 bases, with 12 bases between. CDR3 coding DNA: TGTGCCTGGAGTGTAGGGTACGACGGCACTGAAGCTTTCTTT. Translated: CAWSVGYDGTEAFF.

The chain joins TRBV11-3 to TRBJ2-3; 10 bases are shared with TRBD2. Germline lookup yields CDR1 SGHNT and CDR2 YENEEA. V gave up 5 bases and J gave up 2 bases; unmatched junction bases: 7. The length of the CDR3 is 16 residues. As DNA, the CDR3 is TGTGCCAGCAGCCCCTACACTAGCGGGAACACAGATACGCAGTATTTT. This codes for CASSPYTSGNTDTQYF.

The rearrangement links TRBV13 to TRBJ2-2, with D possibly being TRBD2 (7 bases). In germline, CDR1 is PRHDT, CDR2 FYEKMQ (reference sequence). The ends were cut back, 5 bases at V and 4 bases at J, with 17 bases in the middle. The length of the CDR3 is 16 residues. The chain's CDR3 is CASSQSVGGATGELFF. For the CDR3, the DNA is TGTGCCAGCAGCCAAAGCGTTGGGGGGGCCACCGGGGAGCTGTTTTTT.

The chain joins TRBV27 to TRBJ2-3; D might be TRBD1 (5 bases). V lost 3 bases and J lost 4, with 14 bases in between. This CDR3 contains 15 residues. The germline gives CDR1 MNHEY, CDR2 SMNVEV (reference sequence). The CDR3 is CASSFYPPGPDTQYF. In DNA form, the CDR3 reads TGTGCCAGCAGTTTTTATCCCCCAGGGCCAGATACGCAGTATTTT.

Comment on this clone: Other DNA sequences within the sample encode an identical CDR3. The CDR3 protein is CASSLRTSGGYEQYF. In DNA, the CDR3 is TGCGCCAGCAGCCTAAGGACTAGCGGGGGGTACGAGCAGTACTTC. The chain is built from TRBV4-1 and TRBJ2-7, with TRBD2 matching over 14 bases. Germline loops: CDR1 MGHRA, CDR2 YSYEKL. V lost 4 bases, J lost 4 bases, and 3 bases stayed unmatched. The CDR3 spans 15 residues.

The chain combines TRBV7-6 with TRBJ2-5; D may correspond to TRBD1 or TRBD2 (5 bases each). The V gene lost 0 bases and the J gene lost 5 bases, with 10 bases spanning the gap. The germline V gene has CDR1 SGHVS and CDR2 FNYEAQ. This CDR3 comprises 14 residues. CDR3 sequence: CASSLAWGWETQYF. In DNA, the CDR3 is TGTGCCAGCAGCTTAGCGTGGGGGTGGGAGACCCAGTACTTC.

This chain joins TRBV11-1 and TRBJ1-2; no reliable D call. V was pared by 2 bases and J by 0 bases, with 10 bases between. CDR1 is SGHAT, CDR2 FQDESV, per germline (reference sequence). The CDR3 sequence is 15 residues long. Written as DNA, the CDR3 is TGTGCCAGCAGCTTAATGTCAGGCTCTAACTATGGCTACACCTTC. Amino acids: CASSLMSGSNYGYTF.

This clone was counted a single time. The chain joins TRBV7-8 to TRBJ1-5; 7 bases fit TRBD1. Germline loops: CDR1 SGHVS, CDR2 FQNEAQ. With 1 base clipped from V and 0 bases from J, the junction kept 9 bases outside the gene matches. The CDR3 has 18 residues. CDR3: CASSLDSGQDYSNQPQHF. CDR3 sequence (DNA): TGTGCCAGCAGCTTAGATAGCGGACAGGACTATAGCAATCAGCCCCAGCATTTT.

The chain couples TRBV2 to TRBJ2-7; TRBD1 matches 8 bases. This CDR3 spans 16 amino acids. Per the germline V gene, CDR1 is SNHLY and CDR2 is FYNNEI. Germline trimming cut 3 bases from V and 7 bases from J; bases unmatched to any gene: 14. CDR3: CASSDPSDRETGEQYF. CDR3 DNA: TGTGCCAGCAGTGATCCCTCGGACAGGGAGACGGGGGAGCAGTACTTC.

CDR3 sequence reads: CSVEEAGRRDPYEQYF. CDR3 in DNA: TGCAGCGTTGAAGAGGCGGGGAGGCGGGACCCCTACGAGCAGTACTTC. The rearrangement joins TRBV29-1 to TRBJ2-7; a weak D match, TRBD2 (6 bases). Germline V lookup: CDR1 SQVTM, CDR2 ANQGSEA. Trimming cost V 0 bases and J 2 bases, with 17 bases left between them. The CDR3 contains 16 residues.

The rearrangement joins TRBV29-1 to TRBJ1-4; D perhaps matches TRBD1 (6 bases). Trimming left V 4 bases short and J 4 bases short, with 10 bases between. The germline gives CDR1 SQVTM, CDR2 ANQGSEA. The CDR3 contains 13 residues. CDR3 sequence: CSVVWDNNEKLFF. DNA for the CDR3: TGCAGCGTTGTATGGGACAATAATGAAAAACTGTTTTTT.

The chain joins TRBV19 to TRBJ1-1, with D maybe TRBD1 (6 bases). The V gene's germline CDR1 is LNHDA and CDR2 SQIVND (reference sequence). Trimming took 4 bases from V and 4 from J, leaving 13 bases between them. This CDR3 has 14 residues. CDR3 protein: CASSTVGGITEAFF. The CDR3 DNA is TGTGCCAGTAGTACGGTCGGGGGCATCACTGAAGCTTTCTTT.

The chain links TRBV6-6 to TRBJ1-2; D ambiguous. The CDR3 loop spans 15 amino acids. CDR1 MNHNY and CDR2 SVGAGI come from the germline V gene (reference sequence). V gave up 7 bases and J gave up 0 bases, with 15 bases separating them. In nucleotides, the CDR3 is TGTGCCAGCACCAAAGAGGCGGAGGCTAACTATGGCTACACCTTC. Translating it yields CASTKEAEANYGYTF.

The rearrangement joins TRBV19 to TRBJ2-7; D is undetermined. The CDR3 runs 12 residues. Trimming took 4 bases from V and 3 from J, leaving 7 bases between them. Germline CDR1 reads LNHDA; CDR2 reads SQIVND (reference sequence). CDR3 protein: CASSTNHYEQYF. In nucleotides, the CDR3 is TGTGCCAGTAGTACCAACCACTACGAGCAGTACTTC.

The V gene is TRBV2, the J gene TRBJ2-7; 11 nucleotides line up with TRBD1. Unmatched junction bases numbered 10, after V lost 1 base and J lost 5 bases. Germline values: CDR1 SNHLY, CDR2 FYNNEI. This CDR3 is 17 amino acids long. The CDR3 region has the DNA TGTGCCAGCAGTGAAGGACCCGGGACAGGGGGGTTCCACGAGCAGTACTTC. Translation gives CASSEGPGTGGFHEQYF.

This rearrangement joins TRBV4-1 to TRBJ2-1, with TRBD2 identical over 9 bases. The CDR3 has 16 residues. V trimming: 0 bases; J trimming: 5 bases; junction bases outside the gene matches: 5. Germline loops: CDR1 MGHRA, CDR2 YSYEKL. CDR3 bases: TGCGCCAGCAGCCAAGAAGAAGCGGGAGGAAACAATGAGCAGTTCTTC. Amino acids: CASSQEEAGGNNEQFF.